This T cell receptor (beta chain) emerged from a study of sequential checkpoint blockade in melanoma. The wider study: Arm A got nivolumab then ipilimumab; arm B the reverse, 1:1. Each arm's sequence ended with maintenance nivolumab.

This CDR3 comprises 11 residues. V was trimmed by 3 bases and J by 10 bases, leaving 7 bases between them. CDR1 and CDR2 (germline): SEHNR, FQNEAQ (reference sequence). Treatment denoted: randomized to nivolumab then ipilimumab (arm A) or the reverse (arm B). DNA-damaging chemotherapy had not been given to any patient beforehand. PBMC sorting kept live CD3+CD8+ cells without CD19 or CD56. Here immunoSEQ multiplex PCR was the method, and the copy in TCRdb shows in-frame clones only, minus some. The sample has around 9,800 clones; 50% to 65% are singletons. Material: CD8+ T cells sorted from blood (inferred from file names), obtained from a patient given nivolumab and ipilimumab in sequence. The chain uses TRBV7-9 and TRBJ2-1, with D perhaps TRBD2 (6 bases). The sequence was obtained from a human donor with melanoma. CDR3 protein: CASSFSGEQFF. The DNA for the CDR3 is TGTGCCAGCAGCTTCAGCGGGGAGCAGTTCTTC.